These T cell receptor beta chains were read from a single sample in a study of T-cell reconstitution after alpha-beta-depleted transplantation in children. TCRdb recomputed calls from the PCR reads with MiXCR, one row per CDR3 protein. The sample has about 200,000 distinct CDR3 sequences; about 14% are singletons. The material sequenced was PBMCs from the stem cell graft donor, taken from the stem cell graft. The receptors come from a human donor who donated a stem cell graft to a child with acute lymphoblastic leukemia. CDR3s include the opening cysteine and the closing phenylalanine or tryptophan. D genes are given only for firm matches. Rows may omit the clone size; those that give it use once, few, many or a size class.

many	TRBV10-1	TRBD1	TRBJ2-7	TGCGCCAGCAGTGAGTCGCGGAGGACAGGGGTTGTGGAGCAGTACTTC	CASSESRRTGVVEQYF
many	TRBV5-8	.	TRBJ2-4	TGTGCCAGCAGCTTGGGTGAAGGAGCAGCCATCCAAAACATTCAGTACTTC	CASSLGEGAAIQNIQYF
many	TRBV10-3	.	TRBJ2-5	TGTGCCATCGGCCCGGGGATTTTCGAGACCCAGTACTTC	CAIGPGIFETQYF
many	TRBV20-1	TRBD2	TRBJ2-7	TGCAGTGCTAGAGACTTTAGCGGGAACTCCTACGAGCAGTACTTC	CSARDFSGNSYEQYF
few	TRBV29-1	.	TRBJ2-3	TGCAGCGTCGCGGAGGGGGGAGTCTCAGATACGCAGTATTTT	CSVAEGGVSDTQYF
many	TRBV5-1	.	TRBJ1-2	TGCGCCAGCAGCTTGCCCCCTGGCTACACCTTC	CASSLPPGYTF
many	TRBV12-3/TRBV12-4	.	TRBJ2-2	TGTGCCAGCAGAAACCCTAGCGTGAACACCGGGGAGCTGTTTTTT	CASRNPSVNTGELFF
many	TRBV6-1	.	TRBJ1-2	TGTGCCAGCGGCGGGGACGTGGTTGGCTACACCTTC	CASGGDVVGYTF
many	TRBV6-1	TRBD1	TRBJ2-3	TGTGCCAGCAGTGTAGAGCAGGGGGCAACAGATACGCAGTATTTT	CASSVEQGATDTQYF
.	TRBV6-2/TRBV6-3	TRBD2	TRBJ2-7	TGTGCCAGCAGCGGCATCGGCGGGGGAACCTACGAGCAGTACTTC	CASSGIGGGTYEQYF
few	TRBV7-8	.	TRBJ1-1	TGTGCCAGCAGCTTAGCCCAGAGTAACACTGAAGCTTTCTTT	CASSLAQSNTEAFF
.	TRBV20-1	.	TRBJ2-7	TGCAGTGCCAGGGGAGAAGTGGAGCAGTACTTC	CSARGEVEQYF
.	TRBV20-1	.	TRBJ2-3	TGCAGTGCTAGAGACCAGAGCACAGATACGCAGTATTTT	CSARDQSTDTQYF
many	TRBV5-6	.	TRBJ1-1	TGTGCCAGCAGCCTTCCGGAGAGGGGCTCTGAAGCTTTCTTT	CASSLPERGSEAFF
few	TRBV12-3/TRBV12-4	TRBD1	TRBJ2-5	TGTGCCAGCAGCACCGGAGCCGCAGGGGGCGCGGAGACCCAGTACTTC	CASSTGAAGGAETQYF
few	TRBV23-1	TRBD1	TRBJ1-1	TGCGCCAGCAGTCACTATCCAGGGACAGAGAACACTGAAGCTTTCTTT	CASSHYPGTENTEAFF
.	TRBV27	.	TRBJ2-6	TGTGCCAGCAGATGGTCCGGCTCTGGGGCCAACGGCCTGACTTTC	CASRWSGSGANGLTF
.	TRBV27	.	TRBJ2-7	TGTGCCAGCGCCCTGCAGTTAAATTCCCCCTACGAGCAGTACTTC	CASALQLNSPYEQYF
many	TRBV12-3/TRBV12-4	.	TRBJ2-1	TGTGCCAGCAGTTTTCCTGGGAATGAGCAGTTCTTC	CASSFPGNEQFF
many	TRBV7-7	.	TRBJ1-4	TGTGCCAGCAGGAAAGACAGGCTAAATGAAAAACTGTTTTTT	CASRKDRLNEKLFF
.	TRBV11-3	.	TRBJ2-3	TGTGCCAGCAGCTCCCCTAGGTTTGCAGATACGCAGTATTTT	CASSSPRFADTQYF
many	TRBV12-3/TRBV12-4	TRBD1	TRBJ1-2	TGTGCCAGCAGCCGGAGGAGGACAGGTGCCTATGGCTACACCTTC	CASSRRRTGAYGYTF
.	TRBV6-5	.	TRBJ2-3	TGTGCCAGCTGGACTAGCACAGATACGCAGTATTTT	CASWTSTDTQYF
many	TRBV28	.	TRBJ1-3	TGTGCCAGCAGTTTATTGGGGGCCGCCATATATTTT	CASSLLGAAIYF
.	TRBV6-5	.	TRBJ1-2	TGTGCCAGCAGCTACGGTCAGGGAACGGGCCACTACACCTTC	CASSYGQGTGHYTF
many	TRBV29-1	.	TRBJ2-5	TGCAGCGTTGGCCAGGGGCCCCGGGAGACCCAGTACTTC	CSVGQGPRETQYF
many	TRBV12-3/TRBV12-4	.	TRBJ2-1	TGTGCCAGCGGGGACAATGAGCAGTTCTTC	CASGDNEQFF
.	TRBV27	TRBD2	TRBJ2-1	TGTGCCAGCAGCACCAGAACTAGCGGCTCCTACAATGAGCAGTTCTTC	CASSTRTSGSYNEQFF
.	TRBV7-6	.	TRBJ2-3	TGTGCCAGCAGCTTAACACAAAACACAGATACGCAGTATTTT	CASSLTQNTDTQYF
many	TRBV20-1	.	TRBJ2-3	TGCAGTGCTGGCGCAGGAATAGCGGTCACAGATACGCAGTATTTT	CSAGAGIAVTDTQYF
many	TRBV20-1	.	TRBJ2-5	TGCAGTTATGGGGGACTGAACCAAGAGACCCAGTACTTC	CSYGGLNQETQYF
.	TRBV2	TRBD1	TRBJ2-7	TGTGCCAGCAGGATGCCGACAGGGGTGAACGAGCAGTACTTC	CASRMPTGVNEQYF
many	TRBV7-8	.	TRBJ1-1	TGTGCCAGCAGCTTCCAGACAGAGGAAAACACTGAAGCTTTCTTT	CASSFQTEENTEAFF
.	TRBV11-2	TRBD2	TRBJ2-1	TGTGCCAGCAGCTTAGGCCGGACTAGCGAGCCGTCCTACAATGAGCAGTTCTTC	CASSLGRTSEPSYNEQFF
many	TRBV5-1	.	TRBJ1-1	TGCGCCAGCAGCGGGGACGCAAGTAGGACTGAAGCTTTCTTT	CASSGDASRTEAFF
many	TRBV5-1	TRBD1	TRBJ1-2	TGCGCCAGCATCACAGGGGGACGGGACTATGGCTACACCTTC	CASITGGRDYGYTF
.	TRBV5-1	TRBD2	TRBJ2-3	TGCGCCAGCAGCATCACTAGCGGGGCGTCAGATACGCAGTATTTT	CASSITSGASDTQYF
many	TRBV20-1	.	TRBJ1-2	TGCAGTGCTAGGGAATTTGAGGGGGGGTCTGGCTACACCTTC	CSAREFEGGSGYTF
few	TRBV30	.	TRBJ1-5	TGTGCCTGGAGTCATGAGACAGACAATCAGCCCCAGCATTTT	CAWSHETDNQPQHF
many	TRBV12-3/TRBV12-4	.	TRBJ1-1	TGTGCCAGCAAAGGAGGGGGAACCCGGGGGACTGAAGCTTTCTTT	CASKGGGTRGTEAFF
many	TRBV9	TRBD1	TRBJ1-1	TGTGCCAGCAGCGCAAGCAGGGGGGAGAACACTGAAGCTTTCTTT	CASSASRGENTEAFF
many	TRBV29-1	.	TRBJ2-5	TGCAGCGTTGAATACCTGTTTAGCGGTCCACAAGAGACCCAGTACTTC	CSVEYLFSGPQETQYF
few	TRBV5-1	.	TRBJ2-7	TGCGCCAGCAGCTTAGTTAGTACCTACGAGCAGTACTTC	CASSLVSTYEQYF
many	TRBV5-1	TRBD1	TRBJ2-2	TGCGCCAGCAGCCTGATAGGGACAGCCAACACCGGGGAGCTGTTTTTT	CASSLIGTANTGELFF